This T cell receptor beta chain was sequenced for a study of vaccination and CD4 T cells after COVID-19. Looked up from germline, CDR1 is KGHSH and CDR2 is LQKENI. Trimming cost V 4 bases and J 3 bases, with 9 bases left between them. The CDR3 is 14 amino acids. Noted treatment: approximately 9-day PBMC culture with coronavirus spike peptide pools or control peptides (ViraFEST assay). ViraFEST sequenced TCRs after peptide-pool expansion of antigen-specific T cells. A word on this clonotype: Its antigen is not known.

With the Oncomine TCR Beta short-read assay, DNA from cultured CD4+ T cells was sequenced. In TCRdb, the PCR reads were re-called with MiXCR into one record per CDR3 protein. This table has about 9,100 distinct CDR3 sequences, 67% appearing once. The sequenced sample was CD4+ T cells from blood, cultured in vitro. This clonotype was obtained from a human donor who had recovered from COVID-19. V usage is TRBV18 and J usage is TRBJ2-2; TRBD2 is a possible D gene (6 bases). The CDR3 reads CASSLADDTGELFF. The CDR3 nucleotides read TGTGCCAGCTCACTAGCGGACGACACCGGGGAGCTGTTTTTT.